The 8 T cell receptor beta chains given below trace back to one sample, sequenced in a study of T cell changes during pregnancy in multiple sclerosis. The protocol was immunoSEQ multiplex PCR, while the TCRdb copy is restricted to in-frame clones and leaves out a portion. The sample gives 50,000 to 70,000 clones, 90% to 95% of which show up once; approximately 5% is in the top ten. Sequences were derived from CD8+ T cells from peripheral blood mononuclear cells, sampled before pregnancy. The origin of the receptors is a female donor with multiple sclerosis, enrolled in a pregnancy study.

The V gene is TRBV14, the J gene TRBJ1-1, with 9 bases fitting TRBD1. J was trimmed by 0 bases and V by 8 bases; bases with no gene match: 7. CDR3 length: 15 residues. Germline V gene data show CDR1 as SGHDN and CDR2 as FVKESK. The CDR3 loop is CASSGTGYMNTEAFF. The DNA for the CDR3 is TGTGCCAGCTCCGGGACAGGGTACATGAACACTGAAGCTTTCTTT.

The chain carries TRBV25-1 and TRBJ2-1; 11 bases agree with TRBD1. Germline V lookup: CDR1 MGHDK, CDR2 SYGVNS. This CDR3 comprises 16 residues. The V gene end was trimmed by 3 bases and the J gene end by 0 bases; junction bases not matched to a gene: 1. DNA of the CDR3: TGTGCCAGCAGTGACGGGACAGGGGGCTCCTACAATGAGCAGTTCTTC. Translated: CASSDGTGGSYNEQFF.

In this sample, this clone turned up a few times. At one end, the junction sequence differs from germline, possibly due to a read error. As DNA, the CDR3 is TGTGCCAGCAGTGGAGGGGCCCCGGAGGACTTC. Translated: CASSGGAPEDF. The chain has TRBV6-6 and TRBJ2-5; a possible D gene is TRBD2 (6 bases). The CDR3 spans 11 residues. CDR1 is MNHNY and CDR2 is SVGAGI in the germline V gene (reference sequence).

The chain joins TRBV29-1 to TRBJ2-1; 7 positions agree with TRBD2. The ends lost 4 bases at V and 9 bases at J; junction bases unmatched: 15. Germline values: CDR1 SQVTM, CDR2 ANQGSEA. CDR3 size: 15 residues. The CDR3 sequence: CSVGLTSASEGEQFF. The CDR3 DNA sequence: TGCAGCGTTGGCCTAACTAGCGCCTCTGAGGGTGAGCAGTTCTTC.

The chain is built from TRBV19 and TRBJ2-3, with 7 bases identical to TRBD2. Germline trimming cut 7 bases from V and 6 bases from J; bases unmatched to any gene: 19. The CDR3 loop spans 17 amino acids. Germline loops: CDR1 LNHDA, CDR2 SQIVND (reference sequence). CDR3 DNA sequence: TGTGCCAGTATAAGGTTCATCGGAGAGCGGGGTAGGGATACGCAGTATTTT. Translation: CASIRFIGERGRDTQYF.

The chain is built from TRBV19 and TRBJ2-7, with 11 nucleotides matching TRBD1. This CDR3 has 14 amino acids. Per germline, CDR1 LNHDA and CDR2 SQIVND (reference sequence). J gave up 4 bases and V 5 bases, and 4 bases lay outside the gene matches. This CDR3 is CASSAGTGGYEQYF. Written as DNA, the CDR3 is TGTGCCAGTAGTGCCGGGACAGGGGGGTACGAGCAGTACTTC.

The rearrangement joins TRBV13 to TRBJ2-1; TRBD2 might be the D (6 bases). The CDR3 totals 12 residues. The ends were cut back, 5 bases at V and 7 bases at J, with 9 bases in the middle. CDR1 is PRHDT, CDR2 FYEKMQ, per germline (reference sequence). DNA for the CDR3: TGTGCCAGCAGCCCAGGAGGGAATGAGCAGTTCTTC. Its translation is CASSPGGNEQFF.

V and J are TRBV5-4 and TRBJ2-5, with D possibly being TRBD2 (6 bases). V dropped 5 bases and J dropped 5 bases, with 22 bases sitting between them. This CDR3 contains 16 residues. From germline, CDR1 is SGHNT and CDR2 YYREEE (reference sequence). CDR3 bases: TGTGCCAGCAGTCCGGCGTTGGAGGGGACCGGTGAGACCCAGTACTTC. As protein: CASSPALEGTGETQYF.